This is a list of T cell receptor beta chains from one sample in a study of T-cell reconstitution after alpha-beta-depleted transplantation in children. MiXCR, run by TCRdb on the PCR reads, gives a single entry per CDR3 protein. This table holds about 980,000 distinct CDR3 sequences, roughly 29% found once. The specimen comprised PBMCs, mostly from graft donor cells, sampled 360 days after TCRalphabeta/CD19-depleted stem cell transplant. These receptors all stem from a boy in the first two years of life who had a stem cell transplant for SCID, so the T cells may come from the graft donor. The CDR3 runs from the conserved cysteine through the conserved F or W. A D gene is named only where the DNA matches it firmly. Part of the rows lack a size; the others show once, few, many or a class for expanded clones.

d_gene | abundance | j_gene | v_gene | CDR3nt | CDR3aa
NA | few | TRBJ2-3 | TRBV29-1 | TGCAGCGTTGGGCAGGTGACAGATACGCAGTATTTT | CSVGQVTDTQYF
NA | NA | TRBJ2-7 | TRBV5-6 | TGTGCCAGCAGCTTGGGGGGACTGAACAGATACGAGCAGTACTTC | CASSLGGLNRYEQYF
TRBD1 | few | TRBJ2-2 | TRBV4-1 | TGCGCCAGCAGCCACTTACAGGGGGCGGAAGGAAAAACCGGGGAGCTGTTTTTT | CASSHLQGAEGKTGELFF
NA | NA | TRBJ1-1 | TRBV2 | TGTGCCAGCACCTGGAGGCAGAAGGTAGCTTTCTTT | CASTWRQKVAFF
NA | NA | TRBJ2-2 | TRBV6-1 | TGTGCCAGTTTAAGGGGGCCCAGCGGGGGCACCGGGGAGCTGTTTTTT | CASLRGPSGGTGELFF
NA | few | TRBJ2-1 | TRBV18 | TGTGCCAGCTCACTCCCCAATTCCAATGAGCAGTTCTTC | CASSLPNSNEQFF
NA | few | TRBJ2-3 | TRBV29-1 | TGCAGCGTCCCAAAGGGGTTAGTGGATACGCAGTATTTT | CSVPKGLVDTQYF
NA | NA | TRBJ2-5 | TRBV9 | TGTGCCAGCAGCGTAGGAAGGACCGCAGAGACCCAGTACTTC | CASSVGRTAETQYF
TRBD1 | NA | TRBJ1-1 | TRBV5-1 | TGCGCCAGCAGACAGGGGGCGCGGGACACTGAAGCTTTCTTT | CASRQGARDTEAFF
NA | many | TRBJ2-7 | TRBV10-3 | TGTGCCATCAGTGCCGACATACTCTACGAGCAGTACTTC | CAISADILYEQYF
TRBD2 | NA | TRBJ2-3 | TRBV5-5 | TGTGCCAGCAGCTTGGGACTAGCGGGGGGGGACCTTACGCAGTATTTT | CASSLGLAGGDLTQYF
NA | NA | TRBJ1-2 | TRBV2 | TGTGCCAGCTCCACTTCGGCGAGGCGGTCGGATGGCTACACCTTC | CASSTSARRSDGYTF
NA | few | TRBJ1-1 | TRBV2 | TGTGCAGCTAAATGGGCAGGACACACTGAAGCTTTCTTT | CAAKWAGHTEAFF
NA | NA | TRBJ1-5 | TRBV4-1 | TGCGCCAGCAGCCAAGATTACTCTGGGGGGCGGCAGCCCCAGCATTTT | CASSQDYSGGRQPQHF
TRBD2 | NA | TRBJ2-3 | TRBV20-1 | TGCAGTGCTAGACTAGCGGGGGACACAGATACGCAGTATTTT | CSARLAGDTDTQYF
NA | few | TRBJ2-1 | TRBV12-3/TRBV12-4 | TGTGCCAGCAGTTTACCCCGGGATGAGCAGTTCTTC | CASSLPRDEQFF
TRBD2 | NA | TRBJ2-7 | TRBV20-1 | TGCAGTTCAAATCTAGCGGGGGGGCCCTCCTACGAGCAGTACTTC | CSSNLAGGPSYEQYF
NA | few | TRBJ1-1 | TRBV6-1 | TGTGCCAGCAGAAAGGGGCGTAGTAACACTGAAGCTTTCTTT | CASRKGRSNTEAFF
TRBD1 | NA | TRBJ1-2 | TRBV28 | TGTGCCAGCAGAACCGGGACAGGGATCAACTATGGCTACACCTTC | CASRTGTGINYGYTF
NA | NA | TRBJ1-4 | TRBV6-1 | TGTGCCAGCGCAGGGGCAAAGGGTGATGAAAAACTGTTTTTT | CASAGAKGDEKLFF
TRBD1 | many | TRBJ2-1 | TRBV6-1 | TGTGCCAGCAGTACCCCAGGGGGACAGGGCGGTGAGCAGTTCTTC | CASSTPGGQGGEQFF
NA | NA | TRBJ2-7 | TRBV18 | TGTGCCAGCTCACCGGGAAGTTTAACCTACGAGCAGTACTTC | CASSPGSLTYEQYF
TRBD2 | few | TRBJ2-1 | TRBV5-5 | TGTGCCAGCAGGCGCGGGGGGAGCTCCTACAATGAGCAGTTCTTC | CASRRGGSSYNEQFF
TRBD1 | few | TRBJ1-6 | TRBV20-1 | TGCAGTGCTACCAAGGGGGCAGGGAGCTCCTATAATTCACCCCTCCACTTT | CSATKGAGSSYNSPLHF
NA | NA | TRBJ2-3 | TRBV10-3 | TGTGCCATCAGTGAGTCGATAAGAATCACAGATACGCAGTATTTT | CAISESIRITDTQYF
NA | NA | TRBJ2-1 | TRBV27 | TGTGCCAGCAGTTTTTATCGGGGTGTTAGCTCCTACAATGAGCAGTTCTTC | CASSFYRGVSSYNEQFF
NA | NA | TRBJ1-5 | TRBV12-3/TRBV12-4 | TGTGCCAGCACCCGCCCGGGGTTGGGGGTTCCCCAGCATTTT | CASTRPGLGVPQHF
NA | NA | TRBJ2-5 | TRBV5-1 | TGCGCCAGCAGCTTGGAGGCAGGAGAAGAGACCCAGTACTTC | CASSLEAGEETQYF
NA | few | TRBJ1-2 | TRBV12-3/TRBV12-4 | TGTGCCAGCAGTTTAGGGGGCCGCGGGTATGGCTACACCTTC | CASSLGGRGYGYTF
NA | NA | TRBJ2-7 | TRBV20-1 | TGCAGTGCTAGAGTGAAACGAGGCAGGCCATCCTACGAGCAGTACTTC | CSARVKRGRPSYEQYF
NA | NA | TRBJ2-7 | TRBV25-1 | TGTGCCAGCAGTGTGGGGGGCGTCAGCGAGCAGTACTTC | CASSVGGVSEQYF
NA | NA | TRBJ2-1 | TRBV7-7 | TGTGCCAGCAGCTCCTCTCAAACGGTATACAATGAGCAGTTCTTC | CASSSSQTVYNEQFF
NA | NA | TRBJ2-5 | TRBV28 | TGTGCCAGCACCGAATATCCAGGAGAAAAAGAGACCCAGTACTTC | CASTEYPGEKETQYF
TRBD2 | few | TRBJ2-1 | TRBV6-1 | TGTGCCAGCGCAGCAGCGGGGGCCGGGGTAAATGAGCAGTTCTTC | CASAAAGAGVNEQFF
TRBD2 | NA | TRBJ2-7 | TRBV4-1 | TGCGCCAGCAGCCAATTAATAGCGGGGGACTCCTACGAGCAGTACTTC | CASSQLIAGDSYEQYF
TRBD1 | NA | TRBJ2-7 | TRBV12-3/TRBV12-4 | TGTGCCAGCAGTTTTTTCGGACAGGGGGCGGGAGAGCAGTACTTC | CASSFFGQGAGEQYF
TRBD1 | few | TRBJ1-6 | TRBV5-6 | TGTGCCAGCAGCTTCGGACAGGGCGAGAATTCACCCCTCCACTTT | CASSFGQGENSPLHF
TRBD1 | few | TRBJ2-2 | TRBV7-9 | TGTGCCAGCAGGACCGGGACAGGGAGGACCGGGGAGCTGTTTTTT | CASRTGTGRTGELFF
NA | NA | TRBJ2-3 | TRBV15 | TGTGCCACCAGCAGAGATAAGGGTGGGACAGATACGCAGTATTTT | CATSRDKGGTDTQYF
NA | many | TRBJ1-2 | TRBV29-1 | TGCAGCGTTGAAAGACACAACGTTGGCTACACCTTC | CSVERHNVGYTF
NA | few | TRBJ2-1 | TRBV18 | TGTGCCAGCTCACCCCCCCAGTGGGGTTTGACCTCAGGGGAGGTATACAATGAGCAGTTCTTC | CASSPPQWGLTSGEVYNEQFF
NA | NA | TRBJ1-1 | TRBV12-3/TRBV12-4 | TGTGCCAGCAGTACCGAGGCGGGGAGCTACACTGAAGCTTTCTTT | CASSTEAGSYTEAFF
TRBD2 | NA | TRBJ2-5 | TRBV20-1 | TGCAGTGCTCTCCCTCCGGGGGGCCAAGAGACCCAGTACTTC | CSALPPGGQETQYF
NA | few | TRBJ1-5 | TRBV20-1 | TGCAGTGCTACCGGGAGGGGGGCAAGCAATCAGCCCCAGCATTTT | CSATGRGASNQPQHF
TRBD2 | NA | TRBJ2-1 | TRBV29-1 | TGCAGCGTTGTAGGGACTAGCATGGTCCATGAGCAGTTCTTC | CSVVGTSMVHEQFF
TRBD1 | few | TRBJ1-6 | TRBV20-1 | TGCAGTGCTAGAGACGAGAGGACAGGAATGGGACATTCACCCCTCCACTTT | CSARDERTGMGHSPLHF
TRBD1 | NA | TRBJ1-6 | TRBV12-3/TRBV12-4 | TGTGCCAGCAGCCGGACAGGGCGCGATAATTCACCCCTCCACTTT | CASSRTGRDNSPLHF
TRBD1 | NA | TRBJ2-7 | TRBV3-1 | TGTGCCAGCAGCCGGGAGAGCAGGGGGCCCTACGAGCAGTACTTC | CASSRESRGPYEQYF
TRBD1 | NA | TRBJ2-1 | TRBV28 | TGTGCCAGCAGTTCCCTCGTAAACTTGGGGACAGACAATGAGCAGTTCTTC | CASSSLVNLGTDNEQFF